Presented here are 21 T cell receptor beta chains from one specimen sequenced in a study of T cells in Graves' hyperthyroidism and ophthalmopathy. The source material, RNA transcripts, was used to amplify TCR beta CDR3 regions. The HTBI set primed first-round TCR CDR3 RT-PCR. In TCRdb, the multiplex PCR reads were re-called with MiXCR into one record per CDR3 protein. The data hold some 350,000 distinct CDR3 sequences, with approximately 25% observed a single time. The source material was blood. The receptors come from a man aged 50 to 59 with Graves' hyperthyroidism.

The J gene is TRBJ1-6, the V gene TRBV18, with a tentative D call TRBD1 (6 bases). CDR1 and CDR2 from the germline V gene are KGHSH and LQKENI. V was cut by 2 bases and J by 8 bases, with 10 bases left in between. CDR3 size: 14 residues. The DNA for the CDR3 is TGTGCCAGCTCACCAACAGGGCGAGATTCACCCCTCCACTTT. As protein: CASSPTGRDSPLHF.

The rearrangement joins TRBV11-3 to TRBJ2-1; perhaps TRBD1 as D (6 bases). V lost 5 bases and J lost 9, with 14 bases in between. The CDR3 has 13 amino acids. Germline CDR1 is SGHNT and CDR2 is YENEEA. Written as DNA, the CDR3 is TGTGCCAGCAGCCTCCAGTACAGGGCTGAGCAGTTCTTC. Protein sequence: CASSLQYRAEQFF.

The sample holds a few counts of this clonotype. The chain combines TRBV5-1 with TRBJ2-2; 9 bases map to TRBD2. This CDR3 region has 16 residues. Germline lookup yields CDR1 SGHRS and CDR2 YFSETQ. The V segment lost 4 bases and the J segment 4 bases; nucleotides outside the gene matches: 8. The CDR3 nucleotides are TGCGCCAGCAGCGCAATAGCGGGAGCGGGCACCGGGGAGCTGTTTTTT. Its translation is CASSAIAGAGTGELFF.

J is TRBJ2-7 and V is TRBV9; no reliable D call. V lost 4 bases to trimming and J lost 7 bases, with 21 bases between them. This CDR3 is 15 amino acids long. CDR1 SGDLS and CDR2 YYNGEE come from the germline V gene. CDR3 bases: TGTGCCAGCAGCCCCGAGGCATTCTCTATTCGGGAGCAGTACTTC. The encoded protein is CASSPEAFSIREQYF.

This sequence joins TRBV11-3 and TRBJ2-2; unclear D gene. Germline-derived CDR1 and CDR2 are SGHNT and YENEEA. The CDR3 spans 14 residues. Trimming left V 4 bases short and J 2 bases short, with 8 bases between. The CDR3 nucleotides are TGTGCCAGCAGCTCACTGCAAAACACCGGGGAGCTGTTTTTT. It specifies CASSSLQNTGELFF.

This clonotype was detected a few times. Its ends do not fully match the called genes, so a read error is possible. In DNA form, the CDR3 reads TGTGCCAGCAGTCAAGCTTTTAGCGGGAGGGTCGGGGATGAGCAGTTCTTC. Protein sequence: CASSQAFSGRVGDEQFF. This chain links TRBV3-1 with TRBJ2-1; 11 bases match TRBD2. The CDR3 covers 17 residues. Germline CDR1 LGHDT, CDR2 YNNKEL (reference sequence).

The CDR3 DNA reads as TGCGCCAGCAGCTTGTTTGGTAGCGGGACTGACGAGCAGTACTTC. Protein: CASSLFGSGTDEQYF. V usage is TRBV5-1 and J usage is TRBJ2-7, with 8 bases aligning to TRBD2. The CDR3 has 15 residues. The V gene end was trimmed by 1 base and the J gene end by 5 bases; junction bases not matched to a gene: 8. The V gene's germline CDR1 is SGHRS and CDR2 YFSETQ.

This clonotype has just a few counts. V is TRBV3-1 and J is TRBJ2-5; no clear D gene. The CDR3 consists of 14 residues. Trimming removed 2 bases from V and 4 bases from J, with 11 bases in between. Germline V gene sequence: CDR1 LGHDT, CDR2 YNNKEL (reference sequence). CDR3 protein: CASSQPERLETQYF. The CDR3 DNA is TGTGCCAGCAGCCAACCGGAGAGGTTAGAGACCCAGTACTTC.

The V call is TRBV3-1, the J call TRBJ2-1; no firm D call. The germline V gene encodes CDR1 LGHDT and CDR2 YNNKEL (reference sequence). V dropped 2 bases and J dropped 0 bases, with 14 bases sitting between them. This CDR3 is built from 17 residues. CDR3 region: CASSQRLGLGSYNEQFF. In nucleotides, the CDR3 is TGTGCCAGCAGCCAAAGGCTCGGGCTAGGCTCCTACAATGAGCAGTTCTTC.

This clonotype was seen many times. V gene TRBV27 combines with J gene TRBJ2-3; D not resolved. In germline, CDR1 is MNHEY, CDR2 SMNVEV (reference sequence). V was trimmed by 8 bases and J by 1 base, leaving 13 bases between them. This CDR3 region has 14 residues. The CDR3 spells CASARLRGTDTQYF. DNA of the CDR3: TGTGCCAGCGCCCGCCTCCGTGGCACAGATACGCAGTATTTT.

This clonotype was seen repeatedly, ten times or more. The chain recombines TRBV28 with TRBJ2-5; TRBD2 matches at 9 bases. V shed 3 bases, J shed 5 bases, and the junction held 7 bases outside the gene matches. Germline lookup yields CDR1 MDHEN and CDR2 SYDVKM. This CDR3 has 15 amino acids. DNA of the CDR3: TGTGCCAGCAGTTTGTTCCTAGCGGGACGGGAGACCCAGTACTTC. Amino acid sequence: CASSLFLAGRETQYF.

There are many counts of this clonotype. The chain joins TRBV11-2 to TRBJ1-1; the D is unclear. The CDR3 totals 13 residues. Per germline, CDR1 SGHAT and CDR2 FQNNGV. The germline V and J ends were trimmed by 0 bases and 11 bases, with 13 bases remaining between them. CDR3 protein: CASSLEVRAIAFF. The CDR3 DNA reads as TGTGCCAGCAGCTTAGAGGTTCGGGCGATCGCTTTCTTT.

This clonotype occurred a few times. This chain links TRBV29-1 with TRBJ2-7, with TRBD2 identical over 8 bases. This CDR3 is 15 amino acids long. The V gene's germline CDR1 is SQVTM and CDR2 ANQGSEA. Trimming cost V 7 bases and J 4 bases; bases outside gene matches: 15. Here the CDR3 reads CSAIRGGKVSYEQYF. The DNA of the CDR3 is TGCAGCGCGATCCGGGGGGGCAAAGTTTCTTACGAGCAGTACTTC.

This clonotype has at least ten counts. This CDR3 reads CASSQRQPGNEKLFF. The CDR3 coding sequence is TGTGCCAGCAGCCAACGACAGCCCGGGAATGAAAAACTGTTTTTT. The V call is TRBV3-1, the J call TRBJ1-4; tentative D call: TRBD1 (5 bases). Germline V gives CDR1 LGHDT, CDR2 YNNKEL (reference sequence). The CDR3 sequence is 15 residues long. The germline V and J ends were trimmed by 2 bases and 5 bases, with 12 bases remaining between them. The full variable domain, in which reference TRBV3-1 and TRBJ1-4 provide the parts outside the CDR3, is DTAVSQTPKYLVTQMGNDKSIKCEQNLGHDTMYWYKQDSKKFLKIMFSYNNKELIINETVPNRFSPKSPDKAHLNLHINSLELGDSAVYFCASSQRQPGNEKLFFGSGTQLSVL.

This clonotype was recorded a few times. The V and J genes are TRBV2 and TRBJ2-6; 8 bases line up with TRBD1. The trim removed 5 bases at V and 0 bases at J, leaving 9 bases unmatched. The CDR3 sequence is 18 residues long. Germline assignment: CDR1 SNHLY and CDR2 FYNNEI. The CDR3 region has the DNA TGTGCCAGCAGTTCTCGCGGGACAGGATTCTCTGGGGCCAACGTCCTGACTTTC. Translation gives CASSSRGTGFSGANVLTF.

There are many counts of this clonotype. The V and J genes are TRBV5-1 and TRBJ2-1, with TRBD2 matching 8 bases. The J segment lost 2 bases and the V segment lost 0 bases, leaving 1 base of the junction unmatched. This CDR3 has 15 amino acids. In germline, CDR1 is SGHRS, CDR2 YFSETQ. Here the CDR3 reads CASSLDGRAYNEQFF. The CDR3 DNA reads TGCGCCAGCAGCTTGGACGGGAGGGCCTACAATGAGCAGTTCTTC.

The gene calls are TRBV6-2 or TRBV6-3 and TRBJ2-1, with 14 positions matching TRBD2. CDR3 length: 17 residues. The J segment lost 8 bases and the V segment lost 4 bases, leaving 10 bases of the junction unmatched. Germline V gene sequence: CDR1 MNHEY, CDR2 SVGEGT. CDR3: CASSFLETSGRADEQFF. The CDR3 DNA is TGTGCCAGCAGTTTCCTCGAGACTAGCGGGAGGGCGGATGAGCAGTTCTTC.

This rearrangement joins TRBV9 to TRBJ2-1; D possibly matches TRBD1 or TRBD2 (5 bases each). There are 17 residues in the CDR3. Trimming took off 5 bases at V and 1 base at J, with 19 bases between the two ends. Germline CDR1 SGDLS, CDR2 YYNGEE. This CDR3 reads CASSLTGTPWSYNEQFF. The CDR3 DNA follows: TGTGCCAGCAGTTTAACCGGGACCCCTTGGTCCTACAATGAGCAGTTCTTC.

CDR3 protein: CASSLRTGGSTGELFF. CDR3 sequence (DNA): TGTGCCAGCAGCTTGAGGACAGGGGGCAGCACCGGGGAGCTGTTTTTT. V usage is TRBV5-6 and J usage is TRBJ2-2; 11 nucleotides line up with TRBD1. CDR1 is SGHDT and CDR2 is YYEEEE in the germline V gene. V lost 1 base to trimming and J lost 4 bases; unmatched junction nucleotides: 3. This CDR3 is built from 16 residues. Looking up the rest from reference TRBV5-6 and TRBJ2-2 gives the full variable domain: DAGVTQSPTHLIKTRGQQVTLRCSPKSGHDTVSWYQQALGQGPQFIFQYYEEEERQRGNFPDRFSGHQFPNYSSELNVNALLLGDSALYLCASSLRTGGSTGELFFGEGSRLTVL.

The chain has TRBV19 and TRBJ2-3; the D is unclear. Trimming removed 5 bases from V and 1 base from J, with 19 bases in between. Germline-derived CDR1 and CDR2 are LNHDA and SQIVND (reference sequence). The CDR3 is 17 residues long. The CDR3 DNA is TGTGCCAGTAGTGCCCGACTCCTCACGATGGGCACAGATACGCAGTATTTT. Protein product: CASSARLLTMGTDTQYF. The whole variable domain, filled in from reference TRBV19 and TRBJ2-3, reads DGGITQSPKYLFRKEGQNVTLSCEQNLNHDAMYWYRQDPGQGLRLIYYSQIVNDFQKGDIAEGYSVSREKKESFPLTVTSAQKNPTAFYLCASSARLLTMGTDTQYFGPGTRLTVL.

The genes are TRBV5-1 and TRBJ2-3; 7 bases align to TRBD2. Per the germline V gene, CDR1 is SGHRS and CDR2 is YFSETQ. The CDR3 is 16 amino acids. J lost 1 base, V lost 0 bases, and 5 bases had no gene match. CDR3: CASSLESGGGTDTQYF. The CDR3 DNA sequence: TGCGCCAGCAGCTTGGAATCGGGGGGAGGCACAGATACGCAGTATTTT.